This TCR beta chain originates from a study of shared clonotypes between healthy human individuals. Study-wide context: Donor composition was a couple of women and a few men, aged 18 to 49.

Worth noting for this clone: The antigen is unknown.

Study conclusions and caveats: Few donors restricted represented genetic and exposure-history diversity. The naive CD4 repertoires of a handful of donors were compared, and about 5% of clonotypes were shared.

Clones were read by immunoSEQ multiplex PCR, and TCRdb kept only the in-frame ones, dropping some. The sample has around 1,100,000 clones; 70% to 85% are singletons. Material for sequencing was memory CD4+ T cells from PBMCs. The subset was: CD45RA-negative fraction. The receptor's source is a man aged 18 to 35 in good health. Some clones in this sample may be carry-over from other donors' samples.

CDR3 in DNA: TGTGCCAGCAGCTTAATAGGAAGCACAGATACGCAGTATTTT. Translated, it gives CASSLIGSTDTQYF. The chain employs TRBV7-2 and TRBJ2-3, with D unclear. The CDR3 extends over 14 amino acids. CDR1 is SGHTA, CDR2 FQGNSA, per germline. V lost 2 bases to trimming and J lost 0 bases, with 6 bases between them.